This T cell receptor (beta chain) was retrieved from a study of Ad26.COV2.S vaccination and SARS-CoV-2 variants. Only in-frame clones appear in the TCRdb table, and some are missing; sequencing was by immunoSEQ multiplex PCR. In the table there are about 480,000 clones, approximately 88% of which are singletons. In regard to this clone: Its target is not known.

The CDR3 extends over 12 amino acids. CDR1 and CDR2 (germline): SGHRS, YFSETQ. V dropped 4 bases and J dropped 4 bases, with 8 bases sitting between them. Study-wide results and limits: For non-spike TCRs, breadth in vaccine recipients resembled that in placebo recipients.

Stated treatment: some 19 received Ad26.COV2.S at low or high dose, single or two shots; roughly five received placebo; per-sample allocation not given. Repertoires come from day 63 after the first vaccine or placebo injection. Vaccination employed an Ad26 vector expressing the Wuhan-strain SARS-CoV-2 spike. The sequences come from peripheral blood, collected in a trial of Ad26.COV2.S vaccine versus placebo. The chain carries TRBV5-1 and TRBJ2-5; D is undetermined. This clonotype was sampled from a person between 18 and 65 years old who received the Ad26.COV2.S COVID-19 vaccine or a placebo. The CDR3 loop reads CASSDDLETQYF. The CDR3 nucleotides are TGCGCCAGCAGCGACGACCTAGAGACCCAGTACTTC.